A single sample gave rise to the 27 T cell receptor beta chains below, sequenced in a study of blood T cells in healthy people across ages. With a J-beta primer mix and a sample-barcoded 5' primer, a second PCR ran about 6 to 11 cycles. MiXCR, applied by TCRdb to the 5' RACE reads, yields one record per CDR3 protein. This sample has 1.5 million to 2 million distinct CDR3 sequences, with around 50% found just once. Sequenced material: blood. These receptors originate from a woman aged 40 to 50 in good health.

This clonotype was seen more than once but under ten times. CDR3: CASSHKSTGNPQETQYF. DNA of the CDR3: TGTGCCAGCAGCCACAAATCGACAGGGAACCCCCAGGAGACCCAGTACTTC. This chain connects TRBV7-6 to TRBJ2-7, with 7 bases lining up with TRBD1. Gene TRBJ2-5 matches the end of the DNA better, so the J call may be wrong. There are 17 residues in the CDR3. CDR1 SGHVS and CDR2 FNYEAQ come from the germline V gene.

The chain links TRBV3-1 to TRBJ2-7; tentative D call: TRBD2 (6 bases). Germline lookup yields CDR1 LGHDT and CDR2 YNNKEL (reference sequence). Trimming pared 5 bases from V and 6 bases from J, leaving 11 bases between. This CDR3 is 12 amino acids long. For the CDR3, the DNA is TGTGCCAGCAGCTCCTCGCGGGGCGAGCAGTACTTC. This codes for CASSSSRGEQYF.

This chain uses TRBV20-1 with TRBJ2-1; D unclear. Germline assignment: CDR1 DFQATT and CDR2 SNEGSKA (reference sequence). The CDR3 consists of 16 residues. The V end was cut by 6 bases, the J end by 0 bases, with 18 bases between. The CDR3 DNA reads TGCAGTGCCCCGAGCCCAGGCAGAAGCTCCTACAATGAGCAGTTCTTC. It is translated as CSAPSPGRSSYNEQFF.

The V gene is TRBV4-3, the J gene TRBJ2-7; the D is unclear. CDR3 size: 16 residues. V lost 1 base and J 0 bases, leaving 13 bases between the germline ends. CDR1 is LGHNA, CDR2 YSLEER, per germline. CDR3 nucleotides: TGCGCCAGCAGCCAAGCTGTTGTCCTAAGCTCCTACGAGCAGTACTTC. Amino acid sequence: CASSQAVVLSSYEQYF.

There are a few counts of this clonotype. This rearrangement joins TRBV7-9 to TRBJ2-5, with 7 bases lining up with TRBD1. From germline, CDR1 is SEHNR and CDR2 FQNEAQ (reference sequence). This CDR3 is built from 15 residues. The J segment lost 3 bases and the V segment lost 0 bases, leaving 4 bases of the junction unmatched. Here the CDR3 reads CASSLAGTAKETQYF. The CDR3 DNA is TGTGCCAGCAGCTTAGCCGGGACAGCTAAAGAGACCCAGTACTTC.

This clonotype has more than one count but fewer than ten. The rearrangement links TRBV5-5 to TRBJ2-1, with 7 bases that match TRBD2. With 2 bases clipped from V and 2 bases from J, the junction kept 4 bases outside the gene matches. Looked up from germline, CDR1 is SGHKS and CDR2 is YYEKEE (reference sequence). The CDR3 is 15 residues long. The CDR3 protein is CASSLSGAAYNEQFF. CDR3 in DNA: TGTGCCAGCAGCTTAAGCGGGGCCGCCTACAATGAGCAGTTCTTC.

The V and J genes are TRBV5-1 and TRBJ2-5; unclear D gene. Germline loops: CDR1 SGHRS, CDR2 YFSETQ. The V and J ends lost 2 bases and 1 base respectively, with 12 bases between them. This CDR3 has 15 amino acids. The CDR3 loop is CASSLDQWPQETQYF. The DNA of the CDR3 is TGCGCCAGCAGCTTAGACCAATGGCCCCAAGAGACCCAGTACTTC. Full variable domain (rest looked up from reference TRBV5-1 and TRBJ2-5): KAGVTQTPRYLIKTRGQQVTLSCSPISGHRSVSWYQQTPGQGLQFLFEYFSETQRNKGNFPGRFSGRQFSNSRSEMNVSTLELGDSALYLCASSLDQWPQETQYFGPGTRLLVL.

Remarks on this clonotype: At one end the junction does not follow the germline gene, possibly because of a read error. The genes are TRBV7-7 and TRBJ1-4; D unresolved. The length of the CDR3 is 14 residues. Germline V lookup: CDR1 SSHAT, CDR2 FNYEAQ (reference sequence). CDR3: CASSPHEGSDKLFF. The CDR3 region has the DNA TGTGCTAGCAGTCCTCATGAGGGTTCAGATAAACTGTTTTTT.

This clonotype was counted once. In nucleotides, the CDR3 is TGCAGTTTCAGGGAGAGCACAGATACGCAGTATTTT. Translating gives CSFRESTDTQYF. This chain uses TRBV29-1 with TRBJ2-3; D could derive from TRBD1 or TRBD2 (5 bases each). In germline, CDR1 is SQVTM, CDR2 ANQGSEA. CDR3 length equals 12 residues.

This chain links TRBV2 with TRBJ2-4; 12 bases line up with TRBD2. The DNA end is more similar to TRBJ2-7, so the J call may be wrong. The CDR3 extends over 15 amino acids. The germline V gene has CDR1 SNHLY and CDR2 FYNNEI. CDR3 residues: CASSVGLAGGNEQYF. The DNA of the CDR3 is TGTGCCAGCAGTGTTGGGCTAGCGGGGGGGAACGAGCAGTACTTC.

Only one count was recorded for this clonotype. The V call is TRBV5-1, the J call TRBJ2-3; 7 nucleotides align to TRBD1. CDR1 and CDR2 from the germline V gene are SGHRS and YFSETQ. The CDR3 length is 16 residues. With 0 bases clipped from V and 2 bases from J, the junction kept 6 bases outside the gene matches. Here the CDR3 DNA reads TGCGCCAGCAGCTTGGAAGGGACAGCCAACACAGATACGCAGTATTTT. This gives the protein CASSLEGTANTDTQYF.

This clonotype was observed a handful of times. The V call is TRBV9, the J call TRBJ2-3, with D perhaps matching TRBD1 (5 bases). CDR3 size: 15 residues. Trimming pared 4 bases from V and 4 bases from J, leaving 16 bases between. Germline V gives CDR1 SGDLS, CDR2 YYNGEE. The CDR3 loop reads CASSPRVDGSDTQYF. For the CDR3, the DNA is TGTGCCAGCAGCCCCAGGGTGGACGGGTCAGATACGCAGTATTTT.

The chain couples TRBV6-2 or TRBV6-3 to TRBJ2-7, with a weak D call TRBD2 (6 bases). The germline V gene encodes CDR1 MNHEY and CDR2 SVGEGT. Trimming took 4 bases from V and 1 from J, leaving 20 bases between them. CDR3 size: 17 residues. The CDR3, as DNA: TGTGCCAGCAGTTTTTATCCCGGACTAAACCCTTCCTACGAGCAGTACTTC. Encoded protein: CASSFYPGLNPSYEQYF.

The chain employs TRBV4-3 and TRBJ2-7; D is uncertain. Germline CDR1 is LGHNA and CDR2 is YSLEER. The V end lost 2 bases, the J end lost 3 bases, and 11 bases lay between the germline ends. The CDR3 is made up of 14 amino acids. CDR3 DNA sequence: TGCGCCAGCAGCCAAACTCTGAGTGGCTACGAGCAGTACTTC. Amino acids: CASSQTLSGYEQYF.

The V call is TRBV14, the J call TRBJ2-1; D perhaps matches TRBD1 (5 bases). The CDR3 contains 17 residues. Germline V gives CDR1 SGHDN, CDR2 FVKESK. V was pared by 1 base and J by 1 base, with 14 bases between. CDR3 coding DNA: TGTGCCAGCAGCCAAGTGCCCCCAGGGTTTTCCTACAATGAGCAGTTCTTC. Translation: CASSQVPPGFSYNEQFF.

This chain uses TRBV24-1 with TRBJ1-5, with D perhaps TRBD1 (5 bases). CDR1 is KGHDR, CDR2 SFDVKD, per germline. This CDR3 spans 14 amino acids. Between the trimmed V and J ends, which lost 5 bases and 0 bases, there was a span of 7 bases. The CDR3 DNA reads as TGTGCCACCAGTGCAGGGAGTAGCAATCAGCCCCAGCATTTT. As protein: CATSAGSSNQPQHF.

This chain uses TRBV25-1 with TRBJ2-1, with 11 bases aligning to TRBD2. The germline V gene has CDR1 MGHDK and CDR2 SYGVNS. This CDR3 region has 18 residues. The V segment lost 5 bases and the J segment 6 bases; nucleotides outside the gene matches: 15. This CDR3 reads CASSPNSGGAPFANEQFF. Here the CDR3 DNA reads TGTGCCAGCAGTCCGAATAGCGGGGGGGCTCCGTTTGCCAATGAGCAGTTCTTC. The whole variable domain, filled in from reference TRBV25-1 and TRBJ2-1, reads EADIYQTPRYLVIGTGKKITLECSQTMGHDKMYWYQQDPGMELHLIHYSYGVNSTEKGDLSSESTVSRIRTEHFPLTLESARPSHTSQYLCASSPNSGGAPFANEQFFGPGTRLTVL.

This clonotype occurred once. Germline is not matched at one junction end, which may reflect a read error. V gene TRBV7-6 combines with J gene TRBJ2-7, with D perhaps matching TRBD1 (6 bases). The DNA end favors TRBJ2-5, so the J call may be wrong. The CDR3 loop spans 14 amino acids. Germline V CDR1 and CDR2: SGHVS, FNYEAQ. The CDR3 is CASSFGRGSETQYF. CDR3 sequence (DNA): TGTGCTAGCAGCTTTGGCAGGGGTTCCGAGACCCAGTACTTC.

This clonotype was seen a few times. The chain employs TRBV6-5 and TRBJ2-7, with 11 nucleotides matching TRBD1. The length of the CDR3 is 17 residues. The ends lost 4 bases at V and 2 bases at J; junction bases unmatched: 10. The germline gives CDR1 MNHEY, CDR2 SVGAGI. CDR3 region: CASSSRGDRGATYEQYF. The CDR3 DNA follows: TGTGCCAGCAGTTCCAGGGGGGACAGGGGGGCTACCTACGAGCAGTACTTC.

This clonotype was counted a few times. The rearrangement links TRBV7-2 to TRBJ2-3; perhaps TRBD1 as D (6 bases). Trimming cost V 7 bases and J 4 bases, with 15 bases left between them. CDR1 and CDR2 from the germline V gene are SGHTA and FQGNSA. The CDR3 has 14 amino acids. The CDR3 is CASTQGWFPDTQYF. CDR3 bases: TGTGCCAGCACACAGGGTTGGTTCCCAGATACGCAGTATTTT. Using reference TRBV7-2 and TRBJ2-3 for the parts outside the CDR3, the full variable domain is GAGVSQSPSNKVTEKGKDVELRCDPISGHTALYWYRQSLGQGLEFLIYFQGNSAPDKSGLPSDRFSAERTGGSVSTLTIQRTQQEDSAVYLCASTQGWFPDTQYFGPGTRLTVL.

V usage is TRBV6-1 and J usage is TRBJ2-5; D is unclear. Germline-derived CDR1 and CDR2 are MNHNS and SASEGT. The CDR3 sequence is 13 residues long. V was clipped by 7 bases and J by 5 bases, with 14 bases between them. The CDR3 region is CASTGSGYETQYF. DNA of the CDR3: TGTGCCAGCACTGGGTCCGGTTACGAGACCCAGTACTTC.

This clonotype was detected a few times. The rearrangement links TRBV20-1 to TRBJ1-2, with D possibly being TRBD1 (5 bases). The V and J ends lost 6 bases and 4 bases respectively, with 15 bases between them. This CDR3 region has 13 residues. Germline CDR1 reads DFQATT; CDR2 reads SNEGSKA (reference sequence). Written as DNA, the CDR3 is TGCAGTGCATCCCCCCAAAGGGGCTATGGCTACACCTTC. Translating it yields CSASPQRGYGYTF.

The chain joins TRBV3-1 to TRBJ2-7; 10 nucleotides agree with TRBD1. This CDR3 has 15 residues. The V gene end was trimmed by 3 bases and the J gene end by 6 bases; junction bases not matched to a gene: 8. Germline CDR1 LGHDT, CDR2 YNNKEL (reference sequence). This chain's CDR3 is CASSHRDRGCGEQYF. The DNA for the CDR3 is TGTGCCAGCAGCCATAGGGACAGGGGTTGCGGCGAGCAGTACTTC.

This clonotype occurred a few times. The CDR3 loop is CATSRVAGGLYEQYF. Written as DNA, the CDR3 is TGTGCCACCAGCAGAGTAGCGGGGGGCCTTTACGAGCAGTACTTC. The rearrangement links TRBV15 to TRBJ2-7; 10 nucleotides align to TRBD2. The V gene end was trimmed by 1 base and the J gene end by 4 bases; junction bases not matched to a gene: 4. This CDR3 region has 15 residues. CDR1 LNHNV and CDR2 YYDKDF come from the germline V gene (reference sequence).

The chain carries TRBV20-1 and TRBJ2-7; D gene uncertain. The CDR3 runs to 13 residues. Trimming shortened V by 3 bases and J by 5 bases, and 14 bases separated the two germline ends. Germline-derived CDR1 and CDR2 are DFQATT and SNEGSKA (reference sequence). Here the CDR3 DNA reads TGCAGTGCTAGCCCAGTTGACCCCGACGAGCAGTACTTC. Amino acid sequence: CSASPVDPDEQYF.

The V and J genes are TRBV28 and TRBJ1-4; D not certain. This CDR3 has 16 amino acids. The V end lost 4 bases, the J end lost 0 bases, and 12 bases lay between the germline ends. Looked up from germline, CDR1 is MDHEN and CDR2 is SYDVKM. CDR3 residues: CASSSTGGPTNEKLFF. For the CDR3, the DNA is TGTGCCAGCAGTTCCACCGGAGGGCCAACTAATGAAAAACTGTTTTTT.

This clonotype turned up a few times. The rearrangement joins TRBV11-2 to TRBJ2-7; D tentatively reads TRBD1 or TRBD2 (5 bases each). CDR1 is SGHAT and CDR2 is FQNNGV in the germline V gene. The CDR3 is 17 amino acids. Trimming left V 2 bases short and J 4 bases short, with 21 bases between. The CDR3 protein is CASSLIFRVEGFYEQYF. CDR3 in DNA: TGTGCCAGCAGCTTAATTTTCAGGGTCGAGGGGTTTTACGAGCAGTACTTC.